This T cell receptor beta chain was obtained from a study of cytomegalovirus exposure and HLA in healthy donors. General study points: Some public TCRs appeared in many individuals, while most sequences were rare.

A note on this clone: Its antigen remains unidentified.

The V and J ends lost 6 bases and 6 bases, in that order; junction bases with no gene match: 13. The CDR3 consists of 15 residues. Germline loops: CDR1 SNHLY, CDR2 FYNNEI. Measured with immunoSEQ multiplex PCR; TCRdb has only the in-frame clones, and not every one. The sample has some 75,000 clones, around 96% seen once. Donors came from a validation cohort of over a hundred subjects, distinct from the first 666-subject cohort. The sample was PBMCs. The chain is built from TRBV2 and TRBJ2-5; 7 bases match TRBD2. This clonotype was sampled from a woman aged 18 to 35 in good health and CMV-seronegative. CDR3 sequence (DNA): TGTGCCAGCAGGCAGACTAGCTGGGGTGAGAAGACCCAGTACTTC. Residues: CASRQTSWGEKTQYF.